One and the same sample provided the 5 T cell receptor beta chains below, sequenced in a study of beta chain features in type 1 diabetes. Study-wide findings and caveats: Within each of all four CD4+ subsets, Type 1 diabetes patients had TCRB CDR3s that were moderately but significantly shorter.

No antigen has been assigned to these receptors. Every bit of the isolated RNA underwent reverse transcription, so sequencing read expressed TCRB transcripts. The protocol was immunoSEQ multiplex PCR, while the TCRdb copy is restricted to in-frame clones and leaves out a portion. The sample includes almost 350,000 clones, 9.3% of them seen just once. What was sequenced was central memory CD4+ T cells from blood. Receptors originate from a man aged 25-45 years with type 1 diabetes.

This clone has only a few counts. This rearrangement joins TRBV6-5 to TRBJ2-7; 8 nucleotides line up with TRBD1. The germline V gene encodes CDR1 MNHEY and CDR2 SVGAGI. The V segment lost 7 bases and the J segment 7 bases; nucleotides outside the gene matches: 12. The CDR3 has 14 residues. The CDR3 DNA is TGTGCCAGCAATGGACAGGGACCTAACGGGGAGCAGTACTTC. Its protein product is CASNGQGPNGEQYF.

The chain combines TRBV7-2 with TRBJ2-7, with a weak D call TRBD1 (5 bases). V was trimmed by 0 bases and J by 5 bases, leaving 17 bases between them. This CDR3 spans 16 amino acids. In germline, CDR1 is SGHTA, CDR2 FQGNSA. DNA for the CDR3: TGTGCCAGCAGCTTAGCCTCGGCCAGGGTGGAAAACGAGCAGTACTTC. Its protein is CASSLASARVENEQYF. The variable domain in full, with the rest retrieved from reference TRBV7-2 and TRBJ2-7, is GAGVSQSPSNKVTEKGKDVELRCDPISGHTALYWYRQSLGQGLEFLIYFQGNSAPDKSGLPSDRFSAERTGGSVSTLTIQRTQQEDSAVYLCASSLASARVENEQYFGPGTRLTVT.

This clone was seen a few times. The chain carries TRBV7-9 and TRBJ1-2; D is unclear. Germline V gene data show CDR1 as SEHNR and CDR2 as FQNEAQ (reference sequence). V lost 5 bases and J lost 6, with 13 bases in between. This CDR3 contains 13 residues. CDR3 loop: CASSPDLPHGYTF. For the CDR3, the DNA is TGTGCCAGCAGCCCTGACTTACCCCATGGCTACACCTTC. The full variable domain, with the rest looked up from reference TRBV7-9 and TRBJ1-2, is DTGVSQNPRHKITKRGQNVTFRCDPISEHNRLYWYRQTLGQGPEFLTYFQNEAQLEKSRLLSDRFSAERPKGSFSTLEIQRTEQGDSAMYLCASSPDLPHGYTFGSGTRLTVV.

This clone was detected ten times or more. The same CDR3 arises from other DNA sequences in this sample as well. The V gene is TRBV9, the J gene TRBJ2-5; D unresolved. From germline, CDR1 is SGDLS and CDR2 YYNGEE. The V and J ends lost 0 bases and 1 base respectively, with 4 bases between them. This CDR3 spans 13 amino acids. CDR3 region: CASSVGIQETQYF. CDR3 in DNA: TGTGCCAGCAGCGTAGGTATCCAAGAGACCCAGTACTTC.

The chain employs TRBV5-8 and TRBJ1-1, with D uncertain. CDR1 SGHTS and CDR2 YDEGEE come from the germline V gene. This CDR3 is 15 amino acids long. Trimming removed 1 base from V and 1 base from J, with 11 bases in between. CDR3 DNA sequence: TGTGCCAGCAGCTTGCTTGGGCCATCGAACACTGAAGCTTTCTTT. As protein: CASSLLGPSNTEAFF.